This T cell receptor beta chain emerged from a study of human T cells and chemical hapten exposure. General study results and limits: In comparison with controls, expanded TCRs gave rise to a significantly larger number of large CDR3 similarity clusters. Donor immune responses may differ from healthy people's, since all donors had alopecia.

Each cDNA molecule in the library carried unique molecular identifiers. TCRdb re-derived calls from the RACE reads in MiXCR, one entry per CDR3 protein. The sample includes more than 80,000 distinct CDR3 sequences, over 6% of them seen just once. Time point reported: patch test 1, 2 weeks after DPC sensitization. Treatment noted: therapeutic diphenylcyclopropenone sensitization with weekly scalp DPC. Unfractionated whole blood served as the source for total RNA extraction. As regards this clonotype: Antigen: not known.

V was cut by 8 bases and J by 2 bases, with 14 bases left in between. Germline CDR1 is MNHEY and CDR2 is SMNVEV (reference sequence). This CDR3 region has 14 residues. The sequence was collected from a woman in her thirties with alopecia areata. Some clones in this sample may be carry-over from other donors' samples. The V gene is TRBV27, the J gene TRBJ2-3, with a tentative D call TRBD2 (5 bases). Sample: whole blood, taken in connection with sensitization to the hapten diphenylcyclopropenone (DPC). CDR3 loop: CASGGYTSTDTQYF. As DNA, the CDR3 is TGTGCCAGCGGAGGATACACGTCCACAGATACGCAGTATTTT.